This T cell receptor (beta chain) derives from a study of T cell responses to AZD1222 COVID-19 vaccine. The method was immunoSEQ multiplex PCR; TCRdb's version includes in-frame clones alone and lacks a portion of them. The sample contains over 120,000 clones, around nine tenths of which appear only once. Points on this clone: The antigen is unknown.

Points from the study as a whole: Reports indicate that nearly half of spike-specific TCRs are directed at unmutated variant regions. Baseline testing showed seropositivity in only five to seven AZD1222 recipients. White British ancestry dominated among donors, who included more females, and clonal diversity was possibly underestimated. At 160-218 and 743-854, vaccine-associated CD4 TCRs were dominant, and they spanned spike.

The germline gives CDR1 MNHEY, CDR2 SMNVEV (reference sequence). The CDR3 spans 15 residues. Trimming took 6 bases from V and 8 from J; bases not matched to a gene: 6. This sample comprised peripheral blood, obtained on day 0 of AZD1222 vaccination. This clonotype was obtained from an adult in good health. The chain recombines TRBV27 with TRBJ1-6; 11 nucleotides agree with TRBD1. In nucleotides, the CDR3 is TGTGCCAGCAGAGGGAGGACAGGGGGCGATTCACCCCTCCACTTT. Amino acids: CASRGRTGGDSPLHF.